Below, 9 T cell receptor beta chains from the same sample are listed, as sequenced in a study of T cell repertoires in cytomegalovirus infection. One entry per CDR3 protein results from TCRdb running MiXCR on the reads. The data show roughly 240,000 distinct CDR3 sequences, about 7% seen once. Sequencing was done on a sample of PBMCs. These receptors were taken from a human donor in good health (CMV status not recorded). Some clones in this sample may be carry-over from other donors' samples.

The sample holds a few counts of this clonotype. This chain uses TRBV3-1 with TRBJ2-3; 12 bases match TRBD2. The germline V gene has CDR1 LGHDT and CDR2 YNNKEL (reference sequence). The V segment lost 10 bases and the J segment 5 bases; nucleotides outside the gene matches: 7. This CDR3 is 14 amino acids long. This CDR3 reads CATLAGGPGDTQYF. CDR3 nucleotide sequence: TGTGCCACCCTAGCGGGGGGGCCCGGAGATACGCAGTATTTT.

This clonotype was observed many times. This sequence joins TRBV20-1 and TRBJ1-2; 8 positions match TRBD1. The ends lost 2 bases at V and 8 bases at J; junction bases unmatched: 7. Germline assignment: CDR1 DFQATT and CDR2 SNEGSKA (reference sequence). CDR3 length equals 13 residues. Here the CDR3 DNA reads TGCAGTGCTAGAAAGACAGGGGCGGAAGGCTACACCTTC. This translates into CSARKTGAEGYTF.

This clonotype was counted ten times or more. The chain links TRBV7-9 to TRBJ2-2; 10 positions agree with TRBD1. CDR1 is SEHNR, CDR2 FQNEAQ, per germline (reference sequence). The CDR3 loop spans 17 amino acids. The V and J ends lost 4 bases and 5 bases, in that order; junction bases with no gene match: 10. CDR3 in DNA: TGTGCCAGCAGCTCCGGTTTGACAGGGGGCTATACCGGGGAGCTGTTTTTT. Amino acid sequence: CASSSGLTGGYTGELFF. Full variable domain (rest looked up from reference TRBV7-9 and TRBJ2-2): DTGVSQNPRHKITKRGQNVTFRCDPISEHNRLYWYRQTLGQGPEFLTYFQNEAQLEKSRLLSDRFSAERPKGSFSTLEIQRTEQGDSAMYLCASSSGLTGGYTGELFFGEGSRLTVL.

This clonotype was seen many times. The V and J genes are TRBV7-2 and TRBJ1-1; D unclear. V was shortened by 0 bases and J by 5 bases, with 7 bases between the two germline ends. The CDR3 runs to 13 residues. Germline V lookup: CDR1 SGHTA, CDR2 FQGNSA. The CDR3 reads CASSLATVTEAFF. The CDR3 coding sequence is TGTGCCAGCAGCTTAGCAACTGTAACTGAAGCTTTCTTT. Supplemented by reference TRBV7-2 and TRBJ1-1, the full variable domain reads GAGVSQSPSNKVTEKGKDVELRCDPISGHTALYWYRQSLGQGLEFLIYFQGNSAPDKSGLPSDRFSAERTGGSVSTLTIQRTQQEDSAVYLCASSLATVTEAFFGQGTRLTVV.

CDR3 nucleotide sequence: TGTGCCAGCAGCCCGGGACCACTCACAGATACGCAGTATTTT. This translates into CASSPGPLTDTQYF. V and J are TRBV27 and TRBJ2-3; D is tentatively TRBD1 or TRBD2 (5 bases each). Between the trimmed V and J ends, which lost 6 bases and 2 bases, there was a span of 12 bases. The V gene's germline CDR1 is MNHEY and CDR2 SMNVEV (reference sequence). The CDR3 is 14 residues long.

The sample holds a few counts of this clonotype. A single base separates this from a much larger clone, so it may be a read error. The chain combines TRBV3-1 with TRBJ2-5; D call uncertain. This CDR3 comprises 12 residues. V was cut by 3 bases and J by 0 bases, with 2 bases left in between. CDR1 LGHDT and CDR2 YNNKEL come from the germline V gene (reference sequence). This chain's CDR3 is CASSQNQETQYF. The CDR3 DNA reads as TGTGCCAGCAGCCAGAACCAAGAGACCCAGTACTTC.

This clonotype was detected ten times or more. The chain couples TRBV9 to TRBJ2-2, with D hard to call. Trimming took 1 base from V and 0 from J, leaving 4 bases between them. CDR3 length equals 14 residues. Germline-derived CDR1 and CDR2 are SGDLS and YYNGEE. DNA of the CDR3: TGTGCCAGCAGCGTAACGACGAACACCGGGGAGCTGTTTTTT. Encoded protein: CASSVTTNTGELFF.

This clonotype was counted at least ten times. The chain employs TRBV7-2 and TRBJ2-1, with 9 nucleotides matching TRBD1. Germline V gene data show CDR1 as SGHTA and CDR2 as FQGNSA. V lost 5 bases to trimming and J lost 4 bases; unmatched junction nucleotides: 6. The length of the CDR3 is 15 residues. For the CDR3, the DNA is TGTGCCAGCAGCCCCCCCGGGACAGGGTACAATGAGCAGTTCTTC. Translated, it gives CASSPPGTGYNEQFF. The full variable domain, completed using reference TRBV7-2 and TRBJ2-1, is GAGVSQSPSNKVTEKGKDVELRCDPISGHTALYWYRQSLGQGLEFLIYFQGNSAPDKSGLPSDRFSAERTGGSVSTLTIQRTQQEDSAVYLCASSPPGTGYNEQFFGPGTRLTVL.

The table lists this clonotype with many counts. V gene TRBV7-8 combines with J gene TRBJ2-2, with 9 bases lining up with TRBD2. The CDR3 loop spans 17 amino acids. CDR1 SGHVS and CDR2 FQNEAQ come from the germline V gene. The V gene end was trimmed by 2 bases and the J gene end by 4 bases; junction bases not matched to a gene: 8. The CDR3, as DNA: TGTGCCAGCAGCTTAAGGGGGCGGGGGGGCGGCACCGGGGAGCTGTTTTTT. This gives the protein CASSLRGRGGGTGELFF. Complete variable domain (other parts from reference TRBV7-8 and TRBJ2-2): GAGVSQSPRYKVAKRGQDVALRCDPISGHVSLFWYQQALGQGPEFLTYFQNEAQLDKSGLPSDRFFAERPEGSVSTLKIQRTQQEDSAVYLCASSLRGRGGGTGELFFGEGSRLTVL.